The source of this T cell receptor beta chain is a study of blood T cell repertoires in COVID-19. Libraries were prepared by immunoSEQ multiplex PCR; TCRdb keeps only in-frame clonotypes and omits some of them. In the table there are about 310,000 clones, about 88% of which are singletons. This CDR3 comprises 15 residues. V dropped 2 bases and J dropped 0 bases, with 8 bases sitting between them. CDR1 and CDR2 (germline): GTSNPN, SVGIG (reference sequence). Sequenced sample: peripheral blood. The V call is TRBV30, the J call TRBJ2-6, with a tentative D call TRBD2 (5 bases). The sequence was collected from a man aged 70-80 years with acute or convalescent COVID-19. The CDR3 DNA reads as TGTGCCTGGAGTCTTAGCGTCTCTGGGGCCAACGTCCTGACTTTC. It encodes CAWSLSVSGANVLTF. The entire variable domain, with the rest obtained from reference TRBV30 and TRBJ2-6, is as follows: SQTIHQWPATLVQPVGSPLSLECTVEGTSNPNLYWYRQAAGRGLQLLFYSVGIGQISSEVPQNLSASRPQDRQFILSSKKLLLSDSGFYLCAWSLSVSGANVLTFGAGSRLTVL.